This T cell receptor beta chain emerged from a study of T cell changes during pregnancy in multiple sclerosis. The V gene lost 2 bases and the J gene lost 9 bases, with 9 bases spanning the gap. Per the germline V gene, CDR1 is SGHRS and CDR2 is YFSETQ. This CDR3 region has 12 residues. This table comes from immunoSEQ multiplex PCR, and its TCRdb copy is limited to in-frame clones, with some not included. The table shows roughly 45,000 clones, with roughly 94% occurring only once. The J gene is TRBJ2-1, the V gene TRBV5-1; D perhaps matches TRBD2 (6 bases). This sequence originates from a female donor with multiple sclerosis, enrolled in a pregnancy study. Sample: CD8+ T cells from peripheral blood mononuclear cells, taken in the first trimester of pregnancy. CDR3: CASSFTSFEQFF. The CDR3 DNA is TGCGCCAGCAGCTTCACTAGCTTTGAGCAGTTCTTC.